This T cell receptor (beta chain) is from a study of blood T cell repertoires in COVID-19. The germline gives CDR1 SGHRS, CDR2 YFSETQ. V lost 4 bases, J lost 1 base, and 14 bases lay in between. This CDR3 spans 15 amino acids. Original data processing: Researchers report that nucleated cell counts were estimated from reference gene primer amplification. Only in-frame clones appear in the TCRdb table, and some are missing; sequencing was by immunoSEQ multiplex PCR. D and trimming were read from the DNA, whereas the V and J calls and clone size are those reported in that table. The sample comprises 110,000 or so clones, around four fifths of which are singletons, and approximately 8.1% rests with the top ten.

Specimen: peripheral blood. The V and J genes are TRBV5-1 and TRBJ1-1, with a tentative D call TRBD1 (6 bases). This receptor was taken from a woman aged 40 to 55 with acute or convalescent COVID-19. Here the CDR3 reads CASSHQGWGNTEAFF. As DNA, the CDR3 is TGCGCCAGCAGCCATCAGGGGTGGGGGAACACTGAAGCTTTCTTT.